This entry describes one TCR beta chain. Its target is unknown. The data derive from a study of cytotoxic CD8 clonotypes in ibrutinib-treated CLL. Study background: There were 11 relapsed/refractory patients and more than 14 treatment-naive patients, and fewer than 18 were IGHV unmutated.

Study-wide findings and caveats: Clonality increased with ibrutinib response but returned toward baseline at progression.

Germline V gene lookup returns CDR1 WSHSY and CDR2 SAAADI. Trimming at V came to 3 bases and at J to 0 bases, leaving 9 bases not matched to a gene. The CDR3 spans 18 residues. Produced via immunoSEQ multiplex PCR; TCRdb's table is partial and in-frame only. Counted here are 140,000 or so clones, 79% occurring once; the ten biggest clones make up roughly 13%. The chain is built from TRBV10-2 and TRBJ2-4; 9 bases align to TRBD2. The sample was PBMCs, taken after 12 months of ibrutinib treatment. The TCR comes from a human donor with chronic lymphocytic leukemia. The CDR3 DNA reads as TGCGCCAGCAGTGATAAAGGACTAGCGCACCTAGCCAAAAACATTCAGTACTTC. This codes for CASSDKGLAHLAKNIQYF.